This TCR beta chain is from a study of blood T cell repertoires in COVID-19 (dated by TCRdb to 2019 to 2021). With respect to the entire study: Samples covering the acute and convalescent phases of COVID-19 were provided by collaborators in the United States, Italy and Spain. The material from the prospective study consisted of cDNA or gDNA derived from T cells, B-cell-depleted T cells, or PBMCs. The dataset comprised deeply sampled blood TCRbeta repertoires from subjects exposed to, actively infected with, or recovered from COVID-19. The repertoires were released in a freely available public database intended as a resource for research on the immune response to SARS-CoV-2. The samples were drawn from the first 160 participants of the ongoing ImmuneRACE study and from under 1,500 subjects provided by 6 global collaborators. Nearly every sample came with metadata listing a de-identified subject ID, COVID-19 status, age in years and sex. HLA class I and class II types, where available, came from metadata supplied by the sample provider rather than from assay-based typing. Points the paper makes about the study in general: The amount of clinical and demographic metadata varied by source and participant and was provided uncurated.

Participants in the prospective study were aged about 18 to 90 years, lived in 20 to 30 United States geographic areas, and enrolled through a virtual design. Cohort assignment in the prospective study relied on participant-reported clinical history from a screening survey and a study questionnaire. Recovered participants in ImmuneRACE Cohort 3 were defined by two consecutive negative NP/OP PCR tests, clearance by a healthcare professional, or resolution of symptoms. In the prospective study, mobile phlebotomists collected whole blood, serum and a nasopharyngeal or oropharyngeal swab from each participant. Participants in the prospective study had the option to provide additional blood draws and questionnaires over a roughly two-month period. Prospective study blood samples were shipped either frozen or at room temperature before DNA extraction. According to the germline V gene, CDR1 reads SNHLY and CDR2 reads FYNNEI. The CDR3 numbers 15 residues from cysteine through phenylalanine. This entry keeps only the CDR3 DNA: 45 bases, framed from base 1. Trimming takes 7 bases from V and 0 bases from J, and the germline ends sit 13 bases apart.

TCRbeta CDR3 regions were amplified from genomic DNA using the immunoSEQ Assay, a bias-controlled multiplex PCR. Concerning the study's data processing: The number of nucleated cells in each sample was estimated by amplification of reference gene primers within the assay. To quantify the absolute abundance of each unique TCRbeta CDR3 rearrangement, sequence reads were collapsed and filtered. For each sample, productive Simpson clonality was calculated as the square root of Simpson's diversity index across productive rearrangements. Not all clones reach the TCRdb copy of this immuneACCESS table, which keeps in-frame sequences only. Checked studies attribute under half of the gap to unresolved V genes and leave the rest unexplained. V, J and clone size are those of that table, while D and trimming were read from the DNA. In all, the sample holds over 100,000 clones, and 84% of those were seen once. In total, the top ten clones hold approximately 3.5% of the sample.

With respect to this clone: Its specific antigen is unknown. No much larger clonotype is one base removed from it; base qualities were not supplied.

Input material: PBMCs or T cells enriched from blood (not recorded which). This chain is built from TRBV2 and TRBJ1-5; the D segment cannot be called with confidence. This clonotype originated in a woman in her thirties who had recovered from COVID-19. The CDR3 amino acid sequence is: CASTDWLDSNQPQHF. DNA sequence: TGTGCCAGCACCGACTGGTTGGATAGCAATCAGCCCCAGCATTTT.